The present entry profiles one T cell receptor beta chain with its context. Its specificity is unknown. Compared with germline, one end of the junction differs, possibly owing to a read error. The protocol was immunoSEQ multiplex PCR, while the TCRdb copy is restricted to in-frame clones and leaves out a portion. The sample yields about 46,000 clones, 91% seen once. The data derive from a study of Tregs in tolerant kidney transplant recipients. The study, taken as a whole, reports: Validation in larger populations is needed because few patients were studied.

CD4+CD25+CD127- Tregs, CD4+CD25- non-Tregs, CD4 and CD8 cells were sorted. Germline V lookup: CDR1 MNHNS, CDR2 SASEGT. The CDR3 contains 16 residues. The sample consisted of Tregs from blood. V gene TRBV6-1 combines with J gene TRBJ1-3, with 7 bases aligning to TRBD1. This TCR derives from a human donor in good health. CDR3 sequence (DNA): TGTGCCAGCAGGGAAGGACAGGCACTCACTGGAAACACCATATATTTT. Its protein is CASREGQALTGNTIYF.